The rows below give T cell receptor beta chains drawn from one sample of a study of shared clonotypes between healthy human individuals. Only in-frame clones appear in the TCRdb table, and some are missing; sequencing was by immunoSEQ multiplex PCR. This repertoire shows roughly 550,000 clones, nearly 97% found once; its top ten account for 0.11%. The sequenced sample consisted of naive CD8+ T cells sorted from blood. The receptors shown here come from a woman aged 25 to 39 in good health. The CDR3 runs from the conserved cysteine through the conserved F or W. A D gene is named only where the DNA matches it firmly. Size is stated for part of the rows, as once, few or many counts, or as a class when the clone is expanded.

j_call	d_call	clone_size	cdr3_length	v_call	cdr3_nt	cdr3_aa
TRBJ2-3	TRBD2	NA	16	TRBV5-4	TGTGCCAGCAGCTCCCCTCAGCGGGAGAGAGCAGATACGCAGTATTTT	CASSSPQRERADTQYF
TRBJ2-7	NA	once	15	TRBV28	TGTGCCAGCAGTTTGGCGTGGGGAAAATCCTACGAGCAGTACTTC	CASSLAWGKSYEQYF
TRBJ2-7	NA	once	13	TRBV6-1	TGTGCCAGCAGTGAAGCGCTTCTTTACGAGCAGTACTTC	CASSEALLYEQYF
TRBJ2-7	NA	once	12	TRBV2	TGTGCCAGCACCAGAAGTGGGTTCGAGCAGTACTTC	CASTRSGFEQYF
TRBJ2-1	NA	NA	15	TRBV7-9	TGTGCCAGCAGCTTCACCGGGACCAACGCGGATGAGCAGTTCTTC	CASSFTGTNADEQFF
TRBJ2-5	NA	NA	12	TRBV30	TGTGCCTGGAGCGATAGCTCCAGTGAGCAGTACTTC	CAWSDSSSEQYF
TRBJ1-5	TRBD1	NA	15	TRBV7-6	TGTGCCAGCAGCCCCAACAGGGGAGGAAATCAGCCCCAGCATTTT	CASSPNRGGNQPQHF
TRBJ1-3	NA	NA	14	TRBV28	TGTGCCAGCAGTCCCGGGACCTCTGGAAACACCATATATTTT	CASSPGTSGNTIYF
TRBJ1-5	NA	NA	17	TRBV19	TGTGCCAGTAGTATAGTAAGCAGCCCTTATAGCAATCAGCCCCAGCATTTT	CASSIVSSPYSNQPQHF
TRBJ2-1	NA	NA	13	TRBV6-6	TGTGCCAGCACCCCCGGTGTGGCAGGTGAGCAGTTCTTC	CASTPGVAGEQFF
TRBJ2-7	NA	NA	14	TRBV6-6	TGTGCCAGCAGTTACGAAGGGTACTCCTACGAGCAGTACTTC	CASSYEGYSYEQYF
TRBJ2-7	NA	NA	15	TRBV5-6	TGTGCCAGCAGCTTGGATGAGGGGTTAGGTTACGAGCAGTACTTC	CASSLDEGLGYEQYF
TRBJ1-5	TRBD1	NA	15	TRBV23-1	TGCGCCAGCAGTCCCGGACAGGATAGCAATCAGCCCCAGCATTTT	CASSPGQDSNQPQHF
TRBJ1-1	NA	NA	13	TRBV25-1	TGTGCCAGCAGTGAACAAAGGCAGTCAGAAGCTTTCTTT	CASSEQRQSEAFF
TRBJ2-1	NA	NA	13	TRBV28	TGTGCCAGCAGTTTAACAGGGTACAATGAGCAGTTCTTC	CASSLTGYNEQFF
TRBJ2-1	NA	NA	16	TRBV7-9	TGTGCCAGCAGCTTAGGGTCGGGAAGCTCCTACAATGAGCAGTTCTTC	CASSLGSGSSYNEQFF
TRBJ1-2	TRBD1	NA	12	TRBV7-9	TGTGCCAGCAGCGAAGGGACAGGTGGCTACACCTTC	CASSEGTGGYTF
TRBJ2-1	NA	NA	17	TRBV5-6	TGTGCCAGCAGCTTGGCCGGATTGGGGGCACTGTACAATGAGCAGTTCTTC	CASSLAGLGALYNEQFF
TRBJ2-3	NA	NA	13	TRBV4-2	TGTGCCAGCAGCCAAGTACGCACAGATACGCAGTATTTT	CASSQVRTDTQYF
TRBJ2-7	TRBD1	NA	14	TRBV28	TGTGCCAGCAGCTCAAGACAGGGGGACAACGAGCAGTACTTC	CASSSRQGDNEQYF
TRBJ2-7	NA	NA	13	TRBV5-1	TGCGCCAGCAGAATTGGACAGATCTACGAGCAGTACTTC	CASRIGQIYEQYF
TRBJ2-7	NA	NA	13	TRBV29-1	TGCAGCGTTGAAGATGGAGGGGGCTACGAGCAGTACTTC	CSVEDGGGYEQYF
TRBJ2-7	NA	NA	14	TRBV6-1	TGTGCCAGCGGTGATCCAGGGGGGTTTTACGAGCAGTACTTC	CASGDPGGFYEQYF
TRBJ2-3	TRBD2	once	17	TRBV5-6	TGTGCCAGCACCTTGAGGGGACTAGCGGGATCATTAGATACGCAGTATTTT	CASTLRGLAGSLDTQYF
TRBJ1-5	NA	NA	19	TRBV28	TGTGCCAGCAGTTTATGCACAGCGCAACAAGCTTATTGGAATCAGCCCCAGCATTTT	CASSLCTAQQAYWNQPQHF
TRBJ2-3	TRBD2	NA	16	TRBV7-9	TGTGCCAGCAGCTTTCTAGCGGACTCCTTCGCAGATACGCAGTATTTT	CASSFLADSFADTQYF
TRBJ2-1	NA	NA	13	TRBV2	TGTGCCAGCAGTGATCCGGACAATAATGAGCAGTTCTTC	CASSDPDNNEQFF
TRBJ2-1	NA	NA	14	TRBV27	TGTGCCAGCAGTACCCCGTCAGGGGTGGATGAGCAGTTCTTC	CASSTPSGVDEQFF
TRBJ2-3	TRBD2	NA	15	TRBV27	TGTGCCAGCAGTTTTGGCGGGAGTTTGTGGGATACGCAGTATTTT	CASSFGGSLWDTQYF
TRBJ2-7	NA	once	15	TRBV6-1	TGTGCCAGCAGTGGACTAGGACTGGGAGGCTACGAGCAGTACTTC	CASSGLGLGGYEQYF
TRBJ1-1	TRBD1	NA	15	TRBV6-5	TGTGCCAGCAGTTGGGACAGGGAGGACAGCACTGAAGCTTTCTTT	CASSWDREDSTEAFF
TRBJ2-1	NA	once	11	TRBV6-5	TGTGCCACCAGGGTTTACAATGAGCAGTTCTTC	CATRVYNEQFF
TRBJ2-5	NA	NA	15	TRBV5-1	TGCGCCAGCAGCTTGGGGACTGATTCCGGAGAGACCCAGTACTTC	CASSLGTDSGETQYF
TRBJ2-1	TRBD2	NA	14	TRBV29-1	TGCAGCGTTCAGCGGGAGGTTCCCTACAATGAGCAGTTCTTC	CSVQREVPYNEQFF
TRBJ1-1	NA	NA	12	TRBV10-1	TGCGCCAGCAGTGAGCCGGGACATAGAGCTTTCTTT	CASSEPGHRAFF
TRBJ1-5	NA	NA	19	TRBV30	TGTGCCTGGTCACCCCTACGCCGAGGGCCAGAAAATAGCAATCAGCCCCAGCATTTT	CAWSPLRRGPENSNQPQHF
TRBJ2-1	NA	few	14	TRBV9	TGTGCCAGCAGCTCGTGGGCTAGTATCAATGAGCAGTTCTTC	CASSSWASINEQFF
TRBJ1-5	NA	NA	15	TRBV28	TGTGCCAGCAGTACCCGCGGAGTCAGCAATCAGCCCCAGCATTTT	CASSTRGVSNQPQHF
TRBJ1-2	NA	NA	14	TRBV28	TGTGCCAGCAGTTTTGTTGGGGGTAACTATGGCTACACCTTC	CASSFVGGNYGYTF
TRBJ2-7	NA	NA	14	TRBV4-2	TGTGCCAGCAGCCAAGACCAGGGGCCCTACGAGCAGTACTTC	CASSQDQGPYEQYF